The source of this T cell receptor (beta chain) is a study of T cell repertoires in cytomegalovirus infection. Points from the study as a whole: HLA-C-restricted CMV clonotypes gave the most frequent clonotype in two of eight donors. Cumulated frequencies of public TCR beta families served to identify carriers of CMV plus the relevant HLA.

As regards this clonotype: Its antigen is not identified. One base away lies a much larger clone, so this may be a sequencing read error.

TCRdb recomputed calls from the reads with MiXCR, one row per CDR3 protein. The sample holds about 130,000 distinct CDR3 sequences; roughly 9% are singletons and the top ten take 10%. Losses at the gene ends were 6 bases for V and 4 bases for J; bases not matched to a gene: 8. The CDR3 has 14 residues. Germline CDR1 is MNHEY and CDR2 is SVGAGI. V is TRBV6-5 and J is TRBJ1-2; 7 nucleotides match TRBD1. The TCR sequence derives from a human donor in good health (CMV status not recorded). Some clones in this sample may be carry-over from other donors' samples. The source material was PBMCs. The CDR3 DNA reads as TGTGCCAGCAGGGCGACAGGGAACAGCTATGGCTACACCTTC. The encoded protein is CASRATGNSYGYTF.